This T cell receptor (beta chain) was sequenced for a study of OX40 agonist ivuxolimab in advanced cancers. Germline V lookup: CDR1 LNHDA, CDR2 SQIVND (reference sequence). The germline V and J ends were trimmed by 6 bases and 3 bases, with 5 bases remaining between them. This CDR3 region has 11 residues. TCRdb's table, derived via immunoSEQ multiplex PCR, lists solely in-frame clones and lacks some. The repertoire consists of about 61,000 clones, with around 86% occurring once and the leading ten covering 1.2%. Here the sequenced sample was CD4+ or CD8+ T cells sorted from blood, taken in a trial of the OX40 agonist ivuxolimab. The receptor's source is an adult with an advanced solid tumor such as melanoma, head and neck, liver or kidney cancer. The chain recombines TRBV19 with TRBJ1-2; D ambiguous. The CDR3 nucleotides read TGTGCCAGTAGGAAAGACTATGGCTACACCTTC. It translates to CASRKDYGYTF.